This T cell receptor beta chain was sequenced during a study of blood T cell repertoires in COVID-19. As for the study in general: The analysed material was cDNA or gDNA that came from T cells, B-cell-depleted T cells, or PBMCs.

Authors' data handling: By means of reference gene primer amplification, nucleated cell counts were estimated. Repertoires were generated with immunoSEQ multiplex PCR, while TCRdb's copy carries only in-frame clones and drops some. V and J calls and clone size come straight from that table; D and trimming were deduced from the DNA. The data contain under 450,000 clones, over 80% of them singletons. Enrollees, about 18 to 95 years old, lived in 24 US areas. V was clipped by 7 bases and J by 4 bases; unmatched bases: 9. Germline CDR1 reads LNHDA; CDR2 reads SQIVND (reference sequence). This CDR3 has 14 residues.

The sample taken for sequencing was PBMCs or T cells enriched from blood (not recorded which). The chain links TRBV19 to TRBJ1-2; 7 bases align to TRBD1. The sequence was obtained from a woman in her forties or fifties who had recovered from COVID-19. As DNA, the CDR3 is TGTGCCAGTACCCCGACAGGGAGTGTCTATGGCTACACCTTC. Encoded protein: CASTPTGSVYGYTF.